The next 28 T cell receptor beta chains were all read from a single sample in a study of Ad26.COV2.S vaccination and SARS-CoV-2 variants. As to treatment: roughly 20 received Ad26.COV2.S at low or high dose, single or two shots; about 5 received placebo; per-sample allocation not given. Repertoires come from day 63 after the first vaccine or placebo injection. Profiling relied on immunoSEQ multiplex PCR, and the TCRdb table lists in-frame clones only, not all of them. The repertoire holds a few hundred thousand clones, with 92% as singletons. The sequencing here drew on peripheral blood, taken in a trial of Ad26.COV2.S vaccine versus placebo. These receptors came from a person aged 18 to 59 who received the Ad26.COV2.S COVID-19 vaccine or a placebo.

As for this clone: The sample contains more than one DNA sequence encoding this CDR3. The J gene is TRBJ1-6, the V gene TRBV7-2; unclear D gene. The CDR3 is made up of 16 amino acids. Germline V lookup: CDR1 SGHTA, CDR2 FQGNSA. Trimming removed 0 bases from V and 0 bases from J, with 6 bases in between. CDR3 region: CASSLALSSYNSPLHF. DNA for the CDR3: TGTGCCAGCAGCTTAGCGCTCAGCTCCTATAATTCACCCCTCCACTTT.

This clone was seen once. J is TRBJ2-1 and V is TRBV11-2; possible D gene TRBD1, 6 bases. This CDR3 has 18 residues. Trimming took off 6 bases at V and 3 bases at J, with 24 bases between the two ends. CDR1 is SGHAT, CDR2 FQNNGV, per germline. CDR3 sequence reads: CASRSRSGHLKIYNEQFF. The CDR3 DNA is TGTGCCAGCAGATCCCGATCGGGACACCTAAAAATCTACAATGAGCAGTTCTTC.

Turning to this clone: The junction departs from germline at one end; a sequencing error may be responsible. V and J are TRBV30 and TRBJ2-7; D gene uncertain. Germline loops: CDR1 GTSNPN, CDR2 SVGIG (reference sequence). The CDR3 covers 13 residues. The CDR3 nucleotides are TGTGCCTGGAGTGCGGGCAGGACGGCCCTTGAGGACTTC. Translated, it gives CAWSAGRTALEDF.

The V gene is TRBV7-2, the J gene TRBJ2-7; TRBD2 is a possible D gene (6 bases). The CDR3 loop spans 15 amino acids. Germline CDR1 SGHTA, CDR2 FQGNSA. The germline V and J ends were trimmed by 3 bases and 2 bases, with 14 bases remaining between them. CDR3: CASSLGSGPTYEQYF. The CDR3 DNA follows: TGTGCCAGCAGCTTGGGTAGCGGCCCTACCTACGAGCAGTACTTC.

V gene TRBV23-1 combines with J gene TRBJ2-5, with D perhaps matching TRBD1 or TRBD2 (5 bases each). TRBV23-1 counts as an open reading frame of uncertain function. Trimming took 4 bases from V and 4 from J, leaving 13 bases between them. The CDR3 contains 14 residues. The CDR3 DNA reads TGCGCCAGCAGTCTCCCCAGGGAGCTAGAGACCCAGTACTTC. As protein: CASSLPRELETQYF.

The chain has TRBV10-2 and TRBJ1-2; 7 bases are shared with TRBD1. The CDR3 length is 14 residues. Germline loops: CDR1 WSHSY, CDR2 SAAADI. The ends lost 6 bases at V and 0 bases at J; junction bases unmatched: 4. Here the CDR3 reads CASRPGGSNYGYTF. Here the CDR3 DNA reads TGCGCCAGCAGACCAGGGGGTTCTAACTATGGCTACACCTTC.

This chain uses TRBV12-3 or TRBV12-4 with TRBJ2-7; D gene ambiguous. V was clipped by 6 bases and J by 3 bases, with 12 bases between them. The CDR3 is made up of 13 amino acids. This CDR3 is CASSFQAGYEQYF. In nucleotides, the CDR3 is TGTGCCAGCAGCTTTCAAGCCGGCTACGAGCAGTACTTC.

This rearrangement joins TRBV5-6 to TRBJ2-2; either TRBD1 or TRBD2 may fit D (5 bases each). This CDR3 has 14 amino acids. Trimming removed 2 bases from V and 7 bases from J, with 12 bases in between. CDR1 SGHDT and CDR2 YYEEEE come from the germline V gene. Here the CDR3 DNA reads TGTGCCAGCAGCTTTGGCTCGGGGCTCGGGGAGCTGTTTTTT. Its protein is CASSFGSGLGELFF. The whole variable domain, filled in from reference TRBV5-6 and TRBJ2-2, reads DAGVTQSPTHLIKTRGQQVTLRCSPKSGHDTVSWYQQALGQGPQFIFQYYEEEERQRGNFPDRFSGHQFPNYSSELNVNALLLGDSALYLCASSFGSGLGELFFGEGSRLTVL.

In this sample, this clone turned up a few times. This chain uses TRBV7-9 with TRBJ1-2, with 8 bases that match TRBD1. The CDR3 consists of 15 residues. Germline CDR1 SEHNR, CDR2 FQNEAQ (reference sequence). The V and J ends lost 0 bases and 7 bases, in that order; junction bases with no gene match: 7. CDR3 DNA: TGTGCCAGCAGCTTAGCAGCAGGGGGCGCGAGTGGCTACACCTTC. As protein: CASSLAAGGASGYTF.

The chain couples TRBV7-9 to TRBJ2-2; perhaps TRBD1 as D (6 bases). The V and J ends lost 3 bases and 1 base respectively, with 12 bases between them. There are 16 residues in the CDR3. From germline, CDR1 is SEHNR and CDR2 FQNEAQ (reference sequence). CDR3 nucleotides: TGTGCCAGCAGCTTCGGCGGACAGATGAACACCGGGGAGCTGTTTTTT. Translating gives CASSFGGQMNTGELFF. Variable domain in full (rest from reference TRBV7-9 and TRBJ2-2): DTGVSQNPRHKITKRGQNVTFRCDPISEHNRLYWYRQTLGQGPEFLTYFQNEAQLEKSRLLSDRFSAERPKGSFSTLEIQRTEQGDSAMYLCASSFGGQMNTGELFFGEGSRLTVL.

The chain employs TRBV5-6 and TRBJ2-2, with D possibly matching TRBD2 (6 bases). V was cut by 0 bases and J by 6 bases, with 9 bases left in between. From germline, CDR1 is SGHDT and CDR2 YYEEEE. The CDR3 totals 14 residues. The CDR3 sequence is CASSLAWDSGELFF. CDR3 bases: TGTGCCAGCAGCTTGGCCTGGGACTCCGGGGAGCTGTTTTTT.

The CDR3: CASSLERWNEQFF. CDR3 DNA: TGTGCCAGCAGCTTGGAACGTTGGAATGAGCAGTTCTTC. The chain carries TRBV7-2 and TRBJ2-1; D call uncertain. The CDR3 is 13 residues long. Trimming took 3 bases from V and 7 from J, leaving 10 bases between them. Per germline, CDR1 SGHTA and CDR2 FQGNSA.

The V and J genes are TRBV7-9 and TRBJ1-2, with 9 bases lining up with TRBD1. The CDR3 consists of 13 residues. J gave up 5 bases and V 3 bases, and 1 base lay outside the gene matches. CDR1 and CDR2 (germline): SEHNR, FQNEAQ (reference sequence). In DNA form, the CDR3 reads TGTGCCAGCAGCTTCGGACAGGGGTATGGCTACACCTTC. Its protein is CASSFGQGYGYTF.

This chain connects TRBV7-9 to TRBJ2-7; D possibly uses TRBD1 or TRBD2 (6 bases each). Germline V gene sequence: CDR1 SEHNR, CDR2 FQNEAQ (reference sequence). Between the trimmed V and J ends, which lost 1 base and 4 bases, there was a span of 14 bases. The CDR3 is 15 residues long. CDR3 DNA: TGTGCCAGCAGCTTAGGGCAGGGGAGGTGGTACGAGCAGTACTTC. It encodes CASSLGQGRWYEQYF.

The V and J genes are TRBV27 and TRBJ1-5; TRBD1 agrees at 11 bases. CDR3 size: 17 residues. In germline, CDR1 is MNHEY, CDR2 SMNVEV (reference sequence). J was trimmed by 5 bases and V by 4 bases; bases with no gene match: 10. The CDR3: CASSSGTGGASHQPQHF. CDR3 bases: TGTGCCAGCAGTTCCGGGACAGGGGGTGCATCCCATCAGCCCCAGCATTTT.

The chain uses TRBV9 and TRBJ2-1, with D maybe TRBD2 (6 bases). This CDR3 spans 12 amino acids. Germline CDR1 is SGDLS and CDR2 is YYNGEE. The ends were cut back, 0 bases at V and 13 bases at J, with 11 bases in the middle. The CDR3 here is CASSVVGGSQFF. The CDR3 DNA follows: TGTGCCAGCAGCGTAGTGGGGGGATCACAGTTCTTC.

The chain links TRBV5-1 to TRBJ2-7; D might be TRBD2 (7 bases). This CDR3 is 13 amino acids long. Trimming stripped 4 bases from V and 3 bases from J, with 11 bases between. From germline, CDR1 is SGHRS and CDR2 YFSETQ. The CDR3 reads CASSLGGRYEQYF. The CDR3 DNA is TGCGCCAGCAGCCTGGGGGGGCGCTACGAGCAGTACTTC.

J is TRBJ2-7 and V is TRBV19; D is uncertain. CDR1 and CDR2 from the germline V gene are LNHDA and SQIVND (reference sequence). The CDR3 length is 13 residues. With 4 bases removed from V and 1 base from J, the gap between germline ends came to 8 bases. CDR3 region: CASSRQQSYEQYF. CDR3 nucleotides: TGTGCCAGTAGTAGGCAGCAGTCCTACGAGCAGTACTTC.

On this clone itself: The junction and the germline gene differ at one end; a read error may be behind it. The genes are TRBV30 and TRBJ2-6; D tentatively reads TRBD1 or TRBD2 (7 bases each). Looked up from germline, CDR1 is GTSNPN and CDR2 is SVGIG (reference sequence). The CDR3 covers 14 residues. CDR3 bases: TGCGTGACAGGGAGGGTTTCTGGGGCCAACGTCCTGACTTTC. It yields the protein CVTGRVSGANVLTF.

Concerning this clone: This same CDR3 is encoded by further DNA sequences in the sample. The chain couples TRBV7-2 to TRBJ1-1; D possibly corresponds to TRBD1 (6 bases). Trimming cost V 3 bases and J 0 bases, with 8 bases left between them. This CDR3 has 14 residues. Germline values: CDR1 SGHTA, CDR2 FQGNSA. The CDR3 sequence is CASSLGQLNTEAFF. The CDR3 DNA reads TGTGCCAGCAGCTTGGGACAATTGAACACTGAAGCTTTCTTT.

The rearrangement links TRBV2 to TRBJ2-7, with 10 bases lining up with TRBD1. Germline-derived CDR1 and CDR2 are SNHLY and FYNNEI. The length of the CDR3 is 15 residues. V lost 6 bases and J lost 4; bases outside the gene matches: 9. The CDR3 reads CASRDPRQGAYEQYF. CDR3 sequence (DNA): TGTGCCAGCAGGGACCCAAGACAGGGGGCTTACGAGCAGTACTTC.

J is TRBJ1-4 and V is TRBV15, with unresolved D. CDR1 and CDR2 (germline): LNHNV, YYDKDF (reference sequence). The CDR3 covers 17 residues. V was trimmed by 0 bases and J by 3 bases, leaving 14 bases between them. CDR3 residues: CATSRDRSRRSNEKLFF. The CDR3 region has the DNA TGTGCCACCAGCAGAGATCGGAGTAGAAGGTCTAATGAAAAACTGTTTTTT.

The genes are TRBV30 and TRBJ2-5; 10 positions match TRBD1. J gave up 4 bases and V 0 bases, and 5 bases lay outside the gene matches. This CDR3 has 15 amino acids. Germline V CDR1 and CDR2: GTSNPN, SVGIG (reference sequence). The CDR3 here is CAWSVRGTGVETQYF. The CDR3 bases are TGTGCCTGGAGTGTACGGGGGACAGGGGTAGAGACCCAGTACTTC.

This chain connects TRBV6-5 to TRBJ2-1; the match to TRBD2 covers 10 bases. The germline CDR1 and CDR2 sequences are MNHEY and SVGAGI. The CDR3 has 14 residues. With V trimmed by 10 bases and J by 10 bases, 13 bases remained unmatched. The CDR3 here is CATTKSGGGPEQFF. CDR3 nucleotide sequence: TGTGCCACTACGAAGAGCGGGGGGGGACCAGAGCAGTTCTTC.

The genes are TRBV19 and TRBJ1-1, with D possibly matching TRBD1 (5 bases). Germline loops: CDR1 LNHDA, CDR2 SQIVND (reference sequence). V lost 9 bases to trimming and J lost 2 bases, with 22 bases between them. The CDR3 is made up of 16 amino acids. The CDR3 protein is CASQDPGAGVNTEAFF. In nucleotides, the CDR3 is TGTGCCAGCCAGGATCCCGGGGCAGGAGTCAACACTGAAGCTTTCTTT. The whole variable domain, filled in from reference TRBV19 and TRBJ1-1, reads DGGITQSPKYLFRKEGQNVTLSCEQNLNHDAMYWYRQDPGQGLRLIYYSQIVNDFQKGDIAEGYSVSREKKESFPLTVTSAQKNPTAFYLCASQDPGAGVNTEAFFGQGTRLTVV.

This sequence joins TRBV6-2 or TRBV6-3 and TRBJ2-5, with 10 bases lining up with TRBD2. The CDR3 is 16 amino acids. V lost 4 bases, J lost 2 bases, and 7 bases stayed unmatched. CDR1 is MNHEY, CDR2 SVGEGT, per germline. CDR3 DNA sequence: TGTGCCAGCAGTTCAGGACTAGCGGCGAAGCAAGAGACCCAGTACTTC. Translated: CASSSGLAAKQETQYF.

V usage is TRBV24-1 and J usage is TRBJ2-3; D gene ambiguous. The germline CDR1 and CDR2 sequences are KGHDR and SFDVKD. V shed 3 bases and J shed 7 bases, with 10 bases lying between them. This CDR3 has 13 residues. The CDR3 sequence is CATSDRTWNTQYF. DNA of the CDR3: TGTGCCACCAGTGATCGGACGTGGAATACGCAGTATTTT.

The chain has TRBV4-3 and TRBJ1-5; 11 bases are a match to TRBD1. The CDR3 loop spans 19 amino acids. V shed 0 bases, J shed 0 bases, and the junction held 7 bases outside the gene matches. CDR1 and CDR2 (germline): LGHNA, YSLEER. CDR3 sequence reads: CASSQEGTGGTYSNQPQHF. CDR3 bases: TGCGCCAGCAGCCAAGAAGGGACAGGGGGGACTTATAGCAATCAGCCCCAGCATTTT.